This passage covers 11 T cell receptor beta chains from one sample sequenced in a study of radiotherapy plus CTLA-4 blockade in lung cancer. The assay was immunoSEQ multiplex PCR, and TCRdb's table has in-frame clones only and misses some. This sample carries over 80,000 clones, around 87% of them seen once, and the ten largest clones take around 15%. Sequencing used peripheral blood, obtained from a patient treated with radiotherapy plus ipilimumab. These receptor sequences come from a human donor with non-small cell lung cancer that progressed on radiotherapy plus ipilimumab.

This chain joins TRBV4-1 and TRBJ2-1; 8 bases line up with TRBD1. The V gene end was trimmed by 0 bases and the J gene end by 4 bases; junction bases not matched to a gene: 5. The CDR3 has 16 amino acids. Germline loops: CDR1 MGHRA, CDR2 YSYEKL. The CDR3 nucleotides are TGCGCCAGCAGCCAAGAACCAGGGGGCTTATACAATGAGCAGTTCTTC. Amino acid sequence: CASSQEPGGLYNEQFF.

V and J are TRBV25-1 and TRBJ1-2; a possible D gene is TRBD1 (5 bases). CDR3 size: 12 residues. V was pared by 1 base and J by 8 bases, with 8 bases between. CDR1 and CDR2 (germline): MGHDK, SYGVNS. CDR3 DNA: TGTGCCAGCAGTGAATCAGGGTTGGGCTACACCTTC. This encodes CASSESGLGYTF.

The J gene is TRBJ1-1, the V gene TRBV4-3; 9 nucleotides line up with TRBD1. The J segment lost 3 bases and the V segment lost 4 bases, leaving 3 bases of the junction unmatched. Per germline, CDR1 LGHNA and CDR2 YSLEER. The CDR3 length is 14 residues. The CDR3 loop reads CASSRRTGDTEAFF. Here the CDR3 DNA reads TGCGCCAGCAGCCGAAGGACAGGGGACACTGAAGCTTTCTTT.

The chain carries TRBV18 and TRBJ1-2; weak D call: TRBD1 (6 bases). V lost 3 bases and J lost 6, with 14 bases in between. This CDR3 has 14 residues. CDR1 and CDR2 from the germline V gene are KGHSH and LQKENI. DNA for the CDR3: TGTGCCAGCTCACCGGCGGGGGCTATGGATGGCTACACCTTC. Translation: CASSPAGAMDGYTF.

A note on this clone: The junction and the germline gene differ at one end; a read error may be behind it. The chain is built from TRBV2 and TRBJ2-1, with 7 bases identical to TRBD2. Germline CDR1 is SNHLY and CDR2 is FYNNEI. This CDR3 is 14 amino acids long. The CDR3 DNA reads as TGTACCAGCAATCTCGCGGGGGCCTACAATGAGCAGTTCTTC. Residues: CTSNLAGAYNEQFF.

CDR3 DNA sequence: TGTGCCAGCCGAGTTTCCCGGGGGGACACCGGGGAGCTGTTTTTT. The encoded protein is CASRVSRGDTGELFF. This chain uses TRBV28 with TRBJ2-2, with 7 bases matching TRBD2. In germline, CDR1 is MDHEN, CDR2 SYDVKM. The CDR3 length is 15 residues. V was pared by 8 bases and J by 3 bases, with 9 bases of the junction left unmatched.

The rearrangement links TRBV27 to TRBJ1-6; 10 bases map to TRBD1. CDR3 length: 16 amino acids. The V gene end was trimmed by 4 bases and the J gene end by 10 bases; junction bases not matched to a gene: 10. Germline-derived CDR1 and CDR2 are MNHEY and SMNVEV (reference sequence). The CDR3 is CASSSPPGTGDSPLHF. In DNA, the CDR3 is TGTGCCAGCAGTTCCCCCCCCGGGACAGGGGACTCACCCCTCCACTTT.

The J gene is TRBJ2-7, the V gene TRBV4-2; 8 nucleotides line up with TRBD1. Germline V CDR1 and CDR2: LGHNA, YNFKEQ. The CDR3 sequence is 13 residues long. The V gene end was trimmed by 10 bases and the J gene end by 5 bases; junction bases not matched to a gene: 10. CDR3 sequence (DNA): TGTGCCACCAGGGGGCAGCTGACCGACGAGCAGTACTTC. This encodes CATRGQLTDEQYF.

The rearrangement links TRBV7-8 to TRBJ2-1; 8 nucleotides match TRBD2. The CDR3 loop spans 16 amino acids. CDR1 and CDR2 (germline): SGHVS, FQNEAQ. With 5 bases clipped from V and 9 bases from J, the junction kept 15 bases outside the gene matches. CDR3 nucleotides: TGTGCCAGCAGCCCTTCTAGTTCCCGCGGGAGGACTGAGCAGTTCTTC. This translates into CASSPSSSRGRTEQFF.

This clone was observed a few times. V gene TRBV30 combines with J gene TRBJ2-7; 11 bases agree with TRBD1. Germline CDR1 and CDR2: GTSNPN and SVGIG (reference sequence). Trimming cost V 3 bases and J 6 bases; bases outside gene matches: 10. The CDR3 has 15 amino acids. CDR3 loop: CAWSSDRGLRSEQYF. The CDR3 region has the DNA TGTGCCTGGAGCTCGGACAGGGGGCTTAGGAGCGAGCAGTACTTC.

The rearrangement links TRBV18 to TRBJ1-1, with no clear D. Trimming stripped 2 bases from V and 5 bases from J, with 15 bases between. The CDR3 extends over 15 amino acids. CDR1 and CDR2 from the germline V gene are KGHSH and LQKENI. The CDR3 region has the DNA TGTGCCAGCTCACCAATTGGATCGGGCAAGACTGAAGCTTTCTTT. Amino acids: CASSPIGSGKTEAFF.